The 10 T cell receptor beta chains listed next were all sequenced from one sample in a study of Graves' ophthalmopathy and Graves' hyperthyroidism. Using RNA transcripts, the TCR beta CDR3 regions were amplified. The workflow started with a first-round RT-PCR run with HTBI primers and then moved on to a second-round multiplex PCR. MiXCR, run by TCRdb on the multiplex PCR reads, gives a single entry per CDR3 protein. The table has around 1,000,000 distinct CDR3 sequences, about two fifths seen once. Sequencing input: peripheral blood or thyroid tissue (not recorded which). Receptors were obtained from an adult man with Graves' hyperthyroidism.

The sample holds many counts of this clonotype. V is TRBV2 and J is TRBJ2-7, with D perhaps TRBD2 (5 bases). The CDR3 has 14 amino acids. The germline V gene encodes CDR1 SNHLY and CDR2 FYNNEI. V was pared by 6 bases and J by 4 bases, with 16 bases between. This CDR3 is CASSGRERSYEQYF. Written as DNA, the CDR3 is TGTGCCAGCAGCGGACGCGAGCGGTCATACGAGCAGTACTTC. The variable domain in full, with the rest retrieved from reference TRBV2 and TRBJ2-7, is EPEVTQTPSHQVTQMGQEVILRCVPISNHLYFYWYRQILGQKVEFLVSFYNNEISEKSEIFDDQFSVERPDGSNFTLKIRSTKLEDSAMYFCASSGRERSYEQYFGPGTRLTVT.

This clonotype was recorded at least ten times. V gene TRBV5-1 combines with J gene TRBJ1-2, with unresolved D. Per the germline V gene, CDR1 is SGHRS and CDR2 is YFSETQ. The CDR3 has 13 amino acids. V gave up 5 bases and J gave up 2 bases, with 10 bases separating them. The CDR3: CASRSPLNYGYTF. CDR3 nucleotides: TGCGCCAGCAGGAGTCCGCTAAACTATGGCTACACCTTC. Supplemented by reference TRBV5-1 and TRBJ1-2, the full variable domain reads KAGVTQTPRYLIKTRGQQVTLSCSPISGHRSVSWYQQTPGQGLQFLFEYFSETQRNKGNFPGRFSGRQFSNSRSEMNVSTLELGDSALYLCASRSPLNYGYTFGSGTRLTVV.

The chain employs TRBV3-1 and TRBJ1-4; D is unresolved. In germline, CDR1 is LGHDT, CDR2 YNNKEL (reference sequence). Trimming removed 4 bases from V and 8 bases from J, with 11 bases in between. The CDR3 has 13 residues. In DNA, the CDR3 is TGTGCCAGCAGCCGGTTTGGAGGCGAAAAACTGTTTTTT. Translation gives CASSRFGGEKLFF.

CDR3 in DNA: TGTGCCAGCGAGGAGAACACCGGGGAGCTGTTTTTT. Its translation: CASEENTGELFF. The genes are TRBV5-4 and TRBJ2-2; D unresolved. V was cut by 7 bases and J by 1 base, with 5 bases left in between. The CDR3 extends over 12 amino acids. Germline CDR1 reads SGHNT; CDR2 reads YYREEE (reference sequence).

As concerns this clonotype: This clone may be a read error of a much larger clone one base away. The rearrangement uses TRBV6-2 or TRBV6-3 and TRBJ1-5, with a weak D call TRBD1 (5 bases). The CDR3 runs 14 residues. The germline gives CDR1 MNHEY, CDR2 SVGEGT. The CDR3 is CASYTGQINQPHHF. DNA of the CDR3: TGTGCCAGCTACACCGGACAAATCAATCAGCCCCATCATTTT.

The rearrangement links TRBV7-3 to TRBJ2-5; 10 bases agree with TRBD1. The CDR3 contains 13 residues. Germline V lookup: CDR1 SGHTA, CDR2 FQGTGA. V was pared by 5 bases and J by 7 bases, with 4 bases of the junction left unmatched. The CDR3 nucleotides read TGTGCCAGCAGCCTCCGACAGGGGGCGACCCAGTACTTC. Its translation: CASSLRQGATQYF.

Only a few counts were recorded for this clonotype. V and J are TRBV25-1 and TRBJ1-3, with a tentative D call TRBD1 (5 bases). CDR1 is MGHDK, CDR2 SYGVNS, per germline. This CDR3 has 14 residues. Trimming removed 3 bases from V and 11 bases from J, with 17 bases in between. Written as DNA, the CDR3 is TGTGCCAGCAGTGACTCCGCTCAGGGTAACGCCATATATTTT. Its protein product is CASSDSAQGNAIYF.

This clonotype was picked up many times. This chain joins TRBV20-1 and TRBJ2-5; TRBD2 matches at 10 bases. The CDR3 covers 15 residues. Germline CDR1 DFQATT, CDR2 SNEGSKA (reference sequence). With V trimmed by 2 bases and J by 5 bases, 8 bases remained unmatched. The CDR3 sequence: CSARRLAGGWETQYF. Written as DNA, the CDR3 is TGCAGTGCTAGAAGACTAGCGGGTGGATGGGAGACCCAGTACTTC.

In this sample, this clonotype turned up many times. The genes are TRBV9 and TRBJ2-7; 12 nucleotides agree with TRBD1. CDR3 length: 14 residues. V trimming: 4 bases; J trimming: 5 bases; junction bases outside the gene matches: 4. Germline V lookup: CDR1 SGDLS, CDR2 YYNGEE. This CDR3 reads CASSPGQGAHEQYF. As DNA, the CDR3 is TGTGCCAGCAGCCCGGGACAGGGGGCTCACGAGCAGTACTTC.

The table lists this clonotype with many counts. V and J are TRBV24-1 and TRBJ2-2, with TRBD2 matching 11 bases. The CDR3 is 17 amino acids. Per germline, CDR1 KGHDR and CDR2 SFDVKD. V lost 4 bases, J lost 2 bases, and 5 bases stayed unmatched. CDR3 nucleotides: TGTGCCACCAGTGACCCCGGGACTAGCGGAAACACCGGGGAGCTGTTTTTT. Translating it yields CATSDPGTSGNTGELFF.